This entry is about one T cell receptor (beta chain). The antigen is undetermined. Other DNA variants within this sample encode the same CDR3. This sample stems from a study of shared clonotypes between healthy human individuals. Germline-derived CDR1 and CDR2 are LGHNA and YSLEER. The V end lost 0 bases, the J end lost 4 bases, and 6 bases lay between the germline ends. The length of the CDR3 is 13 residues. Unsorted PBMC DNA was run through sequencing on ten immunoSEQ deep assay plates. How the authors handled the data: Without quality scores, immunoSEQ junctional reads could not be filtered like full-length reads. Sequenced by immunoSEQ multiplex PCR; TCRdb stores in-frame clones only, minus some. The V and J calls and clone size come from that table; D and trimming were worked out from the DNA. The sample yields about 490,000 clones, 65% to 80% seen once. General study findings and limits: Researchers sampled only blood; tissue repertoires likely differ.

This TCR was recovered from a woman aged 40 to 50 in good health. Some clones in this sample may be carry-over from other donors' samples. The chain has TRBV4-3 and TRBJ2-5, with no clear D. Sequenced material: PBMCs. The CDR3, as DNA: TGCGCCAGCAGCCAAGATCTGAGAGAGACCCAGTACTTC. It specifies CASSQDLRETQYF.